Listed below are T cell receptor beta chains from one sample, sequenced in a study of identical twins. TCRdb reprocessed the 5' RACE reads with MiXCR, giving one entry per CDR3 protein. The sample lists hundreds of thousands of distinct CDR3 sequences, roughly 8.6% occurring once. In addition, the sample was reused for a study of yellow fever vaccine responses in identical twins.

The material sequenced was CD8+ T cells sorted from blood. All receptors come from a woman aged 18-29 years in good health. The CDR3 runs from the conserved cysteine through the conserved F or W. D genes are given only for firm matches. Size is stated for part of the rows, as once, few or many counts, or as a class when the clone is expanded.

>many|TRBV6-2/TRBV6-3|TRBJ2-3|TRBD2
CASSSPVWEGLDTQYF
TGTGCCAGCAGTTCCCCCGTATGGGAGGGGTTGGATACGCAGTATTTT
>many|TRBV7-8|TRBJ2-2|TRBD1
CASSLIGQGTGELFF
TGTGCCAGCAGCTTAATCGGACAGGGGACCGGGGAGCTGTTTTTT
>many|TRBV5-6|TRBJ2-7|.
CASIKSGGSSYEQYF
TGTGCCAGCATCAAATCAGGGGGGAGTAGTTACGAGCAGTACTTC
>many|TRBV6-2/TRBV6-3|TRBJ2-3|.
CASSYSIEADTQYF
TGTGCCAGCAGTTACTCGATAGAGGCAGATACGCAGTATTTT
>many|TRBV6-2/TRBV6-3|TRBJ2-3|.
CASSYLPGDDLTDTQYF
TGTGCCAGCAGTTACCTCCCCGGAGACGACCTCACAGATACGCAGTATTTT
>.|TRBV5-1|TRBJ2-3|.
CASSPELLPVTDTQYF
TGCGCCAGCAGCCCAGAGCTGCTACCCGTAACAGATACGCAGTATTTT
>few|TRBV5-5|TRBJ1-1|.
CASSWRRGSAEAFF
TGTGCCAGCAGCTGGAGGCGGGGTTCCGCTGAAGCTTTCTTT
>few|TRBV7-2|TRBJ2-5|.
CASSEETGEETQYF
TGTGCCAGCAGCGAAGAGACTGGAGAGGAGACCCAGTACTTC
>many|TRBV9|TRBJ2-5|.
CASSVDAGFQETQYF
TGTGCCAGCAGCGTAGATGCCGGATTTCAAGAGACCCAGTACTTC
>.|TRBV7-7|TRBJ2-1|TRBD2
CASSLEAGEYNEQFF
TGTGCTAGCAGCTTAGAAGCGGGAGAGTACAATGAGCAGTTCTTC
>.|TRBV4-3|TRBJ2-7|TRBD2
CASSQGTSGRAYEQYF
TGCGCCAGCAGCCAAGGGACTAGCGGGAGGGCCTACGAGCAGTACTTC
>few|TRBV29-1|TRBJ2-7|TRBD2
CSGRTSGSYEQYF
TGCAGCGGCCGGACTAGCGGCTCCTACGAGCAGTACTTC
>.|TRBV20-1|TRBJ2-6|.
CSARDPVSGANVLTF
TGCAGTGCTAGAGATCCTGTCTCTGGGGCCAACGTCCTGACTTTC
>.|TRBV5-5|TRBJ2-5|.
CASSQYQGGETQYF
TGTGCCAGCAGCCAGTACCAGGGGGGAGAGACCCAGTACTTC
>many|TRBV4-2|TRBJ2-7|TRBD2
CASSQIAGDSYEQYF
TGTGCCAGCAGCCAAATAGCGGGGGACTCCTACGAGCAGTACTTC
>.|TRBV30|TRBJ2-4|TRBD2
CAWSQAGVENIQYF
TGTGCCTGGAGTCAAGCGGGAGTTGAAAACATTCAGTACTTC
>few|TRBV29-1|TRBJ2-3|TRBD2
CSVVGTSGGDSTDTQYF
TGCAGCGTTGTAGGGACTAGCGGGGGCGACTCCACAGATACGCAGTATTTT
>many|TRBV27|TRBJ2-3|.
CASSPIDRTDTQYF
TGTGCCAGCAGTCCCATCGACCGCACAGATACGCAGTATTTT
>many|TRBV10-3|TRBJ2-3|TRBD2
CAISDRREGPVTDTQYF
TGTGCCATCAGTGATCGGCGGGAGGGCCCGGTCACAGATACGCAGTATTTT
>.|TRBV3-1|TRBJ2-1|.
CASSPRGRSSYNEQFF
TGTGCCAGCAGCCCCAGAGGAAGGAGCTCCTACAATGAGCAGTTCTTC
>.|TRBV10-3|TRBJ1-2|.
CAISDEYGYTF
TGTGCCATCAGTGACGAATATGGCTACACCTTC
>few|TRBV5-1|TRBJ1-1|.
CASSFSGVGTEAFF
TGCGCCAGCAGCTTCAGCGGGGTTGGTACTGAAGCTTTCTTT
>.|TRBV30|TRBJ2-1|.
CAERSSYNEQFF
TGTGCCGAGAGGAGCTCCTACAATGAGCAGTTCTTC
>few|TRBV27|TRBJ2-1|.
CASSLFMSAVNEQFF
TGTGCCAGCAGTTTATTTATGTCGGCTGTCAATGAGCAGTTCTTC
>many|TRBV6-2/TRBV6-3|TRBJ2-7|.
CASSPYRAYEQYF
TGTGCCAGCAGTCCTTACAGGGCCTACGAGCAGTACTTC
>.|TRBV5-1|TRBJ2-1|TRBD2
CASSVSGSYSINEQFF
TGCGCCAGCAGCGTGAGCGGGAGTTATTCCATCAATGAGCAGTTCTTC
>few|TRBV11-2|TRBJ2-3|.
CASSFHTLLADTQYF
TGTGCCAGCAGCTTCCATACCCTACTTGCAGATACGCAGTATTTT
>many|TRBV20-1|TRBJ1-1|.
CSASSGRQLNTEAFF
TGCAGTGCTAGTTCCGGGCGGCAATTGAACACTGAAGCTTTCTTT
>many|TRBV7-2|TRBJ2-3|TRBD2
CASRASGADTQYF
TGTGCCAGCAGAGCGAGCGGGGCAGATACGCAGTATTTT
>many|TRBV7-9|TRBJ1-4|TRBD1
CASSHTTGVEKLFF
TGTGCCAGCAGCCACACGACAGGGGTCGAAAAACTGTTTTTT
>once|TRBV7-9|TRBJ2-5|.
CASGYPAGETQYF
TGTGCCAGCGGCTATCCGGCCGGGGAGACCCAGTACTTC
>many|TRBV7-9|TRBJ2-1|.
CASSLETEQFF
TGTGCCAGCAGCTTAGAGACTGAGCAGTTCTTC
>many|TRBV29-1|TRBJ1-1|.
CSVETTESEAFF
TGCAGCGTTGAGACGACAGAATCGGAAGCTTTCTTT
>few|TRBV5-6|TRBJ2-2|.
CASSQMANLLAPGELFF
TGTGCCAGCAGCCAAATGGCGAACTTATTAGCCCCCGGGGAGCTGTTTTTT
>many|TRBV6-2/TRBV6-3|TRBJ2-3|.
CASSLGGWTDTQYF
TGTGCCAGCAGCCTTGGGGGATGGACAGATACGCAGTATTTT
>few|TRBV5-5|TRBJ2-1|TRBD1
CASSFSDRGPYNEQFF
TGTGCCAGCAGCTTCTCGGACAGGGGGCCATACAATGAGCAGTTCTTC
>few|TRBV4-3|TRBJ2-1|TRBD2
CASSQDMASGTIEQFF
TGCGCCAGCAGCCAAGACATGGCTAGCGGGACCATAGAGCAGTTCTTC
>few|TRBV6-1|TRBJ2-3|.
CASSENRMADTQYF
TGTGCCAGCAGTGAAAACCGAATGGCAGATACGCAGTATTTT
>many|TRBV7-9|TRBJ1-1|.
CASSFEENTEAFF
TGTGCCAGCAGCTTCGAAGAGAACACTGAAGCTTTCTTT
>many|TRBV12-3/TRBV12-4|TRBJ1-2|.
CASRIEQGPTGYGYTF
TGTGCCAGCAGAATCGAACAGGGTCCCACGGGTTATGGCTACACCTTC
>few|TRBV2|TRBJ2-1|.
CASSVWDEGNEQFF
TGTGCCAGCAGTGTTTGGGACGAGGGCAATGAGCAGTTCTTC
>few|TRBV20-1|TRBJ2-7|.
CSARDPGIEYEQYF
TGCAGTGCTAGAGATCCGGGCATTGAGTACGAGCAGTACTTC
>.|TRBV21-1|TRBJ2-1|.
CASSKGGNRRDSYYNEQFF
TGTGCCAGCAGCAAAGGGGGAAACCGCCGGGACAGCTACTACAATGAGCAGTTCTTC
>few|TRBV4-3|TRBJ2-7|.
CASSQGETTSPHEQYF
TGCGCCAGCAGCCAAGGGGAAACTACCTCTCCCCACGAGCAGTACTTC
>few|TRBV7-8|TRBJ2-7|TRBD1
CASSPKTGTGNEQYF
TGTGCCAGCAGCCCAAAGACCGGGACAGGGAACGAGCAGTACTTC